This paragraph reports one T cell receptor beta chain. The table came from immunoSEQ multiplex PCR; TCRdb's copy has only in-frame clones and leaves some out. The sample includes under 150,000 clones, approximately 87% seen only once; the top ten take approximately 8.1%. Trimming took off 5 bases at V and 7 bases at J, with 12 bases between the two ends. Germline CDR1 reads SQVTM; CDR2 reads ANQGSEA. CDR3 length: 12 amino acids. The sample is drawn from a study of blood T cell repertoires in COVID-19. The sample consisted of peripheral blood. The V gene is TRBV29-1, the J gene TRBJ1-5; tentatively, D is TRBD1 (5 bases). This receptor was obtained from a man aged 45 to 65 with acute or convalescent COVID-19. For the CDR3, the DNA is TGCAGCGTTTCAGGGCAGGGACAGCCCCAGCATTTT. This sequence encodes CSVSGQGQPQHF. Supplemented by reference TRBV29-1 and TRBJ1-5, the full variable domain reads SAVISQKPSRDICQRGTSLTIQCQVDSQVTMMFWYRQQPGQSLTLIATANQGSEATYESGFVIDKFPISRPNLTFSTLTVSNMSPEDSSIYLCSVSGQGQPQHFGDGTRLSIL.